This TCR beta chain was identified in a study of cytomegalovirus exposure and HLA in healthy donors. The CDR3 is 15 residues long. Trimming shortened V by 5 bases and J by 4 bases, and 15 bases separated the two germline ends. In germline, CDR1 is MNHEY, CDR2 SMNVEV (reference sequence). Primers: 60 Vbeta forward and 13 Jbeta reverse. The assay was immunoSEQ multiplex PCR, and TCRdb's table has in-frame clones only and misses some. The repertoire holds about 140,000 clones, with 76% as singletons. The study's findings and limits: Most TCR beta V segments were productive about 87% or about 30% of the time in an earlier analysis.

This clone was recorded only once. Its cognate antigen is unknown. This chain connects TRBV27 to TRBJ1-5, with D tentatively TRBD1 (5 bases). The clonotype was recovered from a female donor in good health and CMV-seropositive. The sequenced material came from PBMCs. The CDR3 loop is CASSTNIRGNQPQHF. The CDR3 DNA reads TGTGCCAGCAGTACCAACATCCGGGGGAATCAGCCCCAGCATTTT.